This T cell receptor beta chain was sequenced for a study of T cell changes during pregnancy in multiple sclerosis (dated by TCRdb to the late 2010s). With regard to the full study: Changes in the T cell repertoire over the course of pregnancy were examined in this study in women with multiple sclerosis.

From V the trimming removes 5 bases and from J it removes 7 bases, while the gene matches leave 12 bases of the junction unaccounted for. Based on the germline V gene (reference sequence), the CDR1 and CDR2 sequences are SEHNR and FQNEAQ. Including cysteine and phenylalanine, the CDR3 has 15 amino acids. The sequence is cut down to CDR3 DNA, 45 bases in frame from base 1. The library was built by means of the immunoSEQ multiplex PCR assay. Sourced from immuneACCESS, this table was stored by TCRdb with only in-frame sequences that have V and J called. A share of the clones is absent; for the studies checked, an unresolved V gene accounts for under half, and the remainder has no known explanation. The sample contains over 50,000 clones, about 92% of them found a single time. Around 2.3% of the sample is taken by the ten largest. Note on this clone: Its binding antigen is unknown. Base qualities are not at hand, and no much larger clone is one base apart.

The V and J genes are TRBV7-9 and TRBJ1-2, and TRBD1 aligns with 8 junction nucleotides. Sequencing used peripheral blood, obtained in the first trimester of pregnancy. This receptor was obtained from a female donor with multiple sclerosis, enrolled in a pregnancy study. The DNA sequence is TGTGCCAGCAGCCTAGACGTGCAGGGGGCAATTGGCTACACCTTC. This codes for CASSLDVQGAIGYTF.